One and the same sample provided the 3 T cell receptor beta chains below, sequenced in a study of beta chain features in type 1 diabetes. The sequenced template was cDNA made from the entire isolated RNA. Sequenced by immunoSEQ multiplex PCR; TCRdb stores in-frame clones only, minus some. The sample includes 130,000 to 150,000 clones, approximately 52% of them seen just once. The sequenced sample was Tregs from blood. These receptor sequences come from a man aged 18 to 35 in good health.

The gene calls are TRBV7-8 and TRBJ2-7; 12 bases fit TRBD1. In germline, CDR1 is SGHVS, CDR2 FQNEAQ. The CDR3 covers 16 residues. The V and J ends lost 5 bases and 3 bases, in that order; junction bases with no gene match: 8. This CDR3 reads CASSPARDRGLYEQYF. CDR3 sequence (DNA): TGTGCCAGCAGCCCCGCCCGGGACAGGGGGCTCTACGAGCAGTACTTC.

The CDR3 reads CASSFFGGPGTDTQYF. The CDR3 DNA reads as TGTGCCAGCAGCTTTTTCGGGGGGCCGGGCACAGATACGCAGTATTTT. The V and J genes are TRBV7-2 and TRBJ2-3; D is perhaps TRBD2 (7 bases). CDR1 is SGHTA, CDR2 FQGNSA, per germline. Trimming left V 3 bases short and J 1 base short, with 14 bases between. The CDR3 has 16 residues.

V and J are TRBV11-1 and TRBJ2-5, with D perhaps matching TRBD2 (7 bases). CDR1 SGHAT and CDR2 FQDESV come from the germline V gene (reference sequence). CDR3 length: 13 amino acids. Trimming stripped 7 bases from V and 5 bases from J, with 14 bases between. The CDR3 loop reads CASNRGGAETQYF. The CDR3, as DNA: TGTGCCAGCAACCGAGGGGGGGCTGAGACCCAGTACTTC. Full variable domain (missing parts from reference TRBV11-1 and TRBJ2-5): EAEVAQSPRYKITEKSQAVAFWCDPISGHATLYWYRQILGQGPELLVQFQDESVVDDSQLPKDRFSAERLKGVDSTLKIQPAELGDSAMYLCASNRGGAETQYFGPGTRLLVL.